This TCR beta chain derives from a study of patients and donors after allogeneic stem cell transplantation. As to this clonotype: One end of the junction does not line up with germline, which may come from a read error.

In germline, CDR1 is DFQATT, CDR2 SNEGSKA (reference sequence). The CDR3 consists of 13 residues. TCRdb reprocessed the RT-PCR reads via MiXCR and lists one record per CDR3 protein. The table lists some 230,000 distinct CDR3 sequences, over 12% of them singletons. The chain combines TRBV20-1 with TRBJ1-1, with a tentative D call TRBD1 (6 bases). This TCR was sampled from a human donor who was either an allogeneic HSCT recipient or a stem cell or donor lymphocyte infusion donor (not recorded which). It is not recorded whose cells these are; they may come from a transplant donor. Material for sequencing was blood, either unsorted or a sorted T cell fraction (not recorded which). CDR3: CSTRDTFNTEAFF. The CDR3 DNA reads TGCAGTACTAGGGACACCTTTAACACTGAAGCTTTCTTT.